This TCR beta chain was captured in a study of T-cell memory formation after mild COVID-19. About the research overall: In these data, TCR clusters were largely donor specific. Study-wide points: Cross-reactive memory appears to have joined, as suggested by some responding clones showing up in pre-infection memory. Clones contracting across day 15 to 85 had a balanced CD4/CD8 profile; later expanding clones leaned CD4+.

On this clonotype: The antigen remains undetermined.

Barcoded TCR alpha and TCR beta cDNA libraries with UMIs came from 5'RACE using constant-segment primers. TCRdb ran MiXCR on the 5' RACE reads and lists one entry per CDR3 protein. Among 400,000 to 500,000 distinct CDR3 sequences listed, 20% to 30% were seen once. V gave up 0 bases and J gave up 1 base, with 9 bases separating them. The germline V gene encodes CDR1 LNHNV and CDR2 YYDKDF (reference sequence). The CDR3 totals 15 residues. The specimen was PBMCs or a T cell subset sorted from them (not recorded which). The rearrangement uses TRBV15 and TRBJ2-5, with a possible D match to TRBD1 (6 bases). This receptor was obtained from an adult woman who had mild COVID-19 (a few samples of this study predate the infection). Cell type and time point are not known. CDR3 in amino acids: CATSREGQPQETQYF. CDR3 bases: TGTGCCACCAGCAGAGAAGGACAGCCCCAAGAGACCCAGTACTTC.